A selection of T cell receptor beta chains follows, all from one sample in a study of blood T cell repertoires in COVID-19. The table came from immunoSEQ multiplex PCR; TCRdb's copy has only in-frame clones and leaves some out. The table has hundreds of thousands of clones, about 90% seen once. The specimen was peripheral blood. These receptors were collected from a woman aged 25 to 39 with COVID-19, enrolled during active disease. CDR3s include the opening cysteine and the closing phenylalanine or tryptophan. A D gene is named only where the DNA matches it firmly. Size tells how often a clone was seen (once, few, many) or the class of an expanded clone, and some rows leave it out.

clone size,V gene,J gene,D gene,CDR3 DNA,CDR3 protein
NA,TRBV15,TRBJ2-2,TRBD2,TGTGCCACCAGCATAAATAGCGGGCCGAACACCGGGGAGCTGTTTTTT,CATSINSGPNTGELFF
NA,TRBV24-1,TRBJ1-5,TRBD1,TGTGCCACCAGTGATACCTCTCAGGGGGCTTTACAGCCCCAGCATTTT,CATSDTSQGALQPQHF
NA,TRBV4-3,TRBJ1-1,NA,TGCGCCAGCAGCCAAGATGGGCAGGTGAACACTGAAGCTTTCTTT,CASSQDGQVNTEAFF
NA,TRBV6-5,TRBJ2-2,TRBD2,TGTGCCTCCGCGGGGGGGGAGAACACCGGGGAGCTGTTTTTT,CASAGGENTGELFF
few,TRBV12-3/TRBV12-4,TRBJ1-2,TRBD1,TGTGCCAGCAGTTTAAGGACAGGGGAGCGCTACACCTTC,CASSLRTGERYTF
NA,TRBV19,TRBJ2-5,NA,TGTGCCAGTAGTGAAGGAGGAGAGACCCAGTACTTC,CASSEGGETQYF
NA,TRBV7-9,TRBJ2-2,TRBD1,TGTGCCAGCAGCTTAGACAGGGGAGACACCGGGGAGCTGTTTTTT,CASSLDRGDTGELFF
NA,TRBV19,TRBJ1-5,TRBD1,TGTGCCAGTAGTATGGAGGGACAGGGCACCGCGCCCCAGCATTTT,CASSMEGQGTAPQHF
NA,TRBV6-2/TRBV6-3,TRBJ2-2,TRBD2,TGTGCCAGCAGTTATGGGACTACGAACACCGGGGAGCTGTTTTTT,CASSYGTTNTGELFF
NA,TRBV6-6,TRBJ1-2,TRBD1,TGTGCCAGTACCCCGGGACAGGGGCACCCTAACTATGGCTACACCTTC,CASTPGQGHPNYGYTF
NA,TRBV15,TRBJ1-2,NA,TGTGCCACCAGCAGTCGGGGGAATGGCTACACCTTC,CATSSRGNGYTF
NA,TRBV11-3,TRBJ2-1,TRBD2,TGTGCCAGCAGCCGGGTTTTAGCGGGTCCCGAGCAGTTCTTC,CASSRVLAGPEQFF
NA,TRBV13,TRBJ2-7,NA,TGTGCCAGCAGCGGCAACAGGGTCGAGCAGTACTTC,CASSGNRVEQYF
NA,TRBV27,TRBJ1-6,TRBD1,TGTGCCAGCAGTCTACAGGGGGCGTTTCCCTCACCCCTCCACTTT,CASSLQGAFPSPLHF
NA,TRBV5-6,TRBJ2-7,TRBD2,TGTGCCAGCAGCCGAGTTGGGGGGGACCCCTACGAGCAGTACTTC,CASSRVGGDPYEQYF
NA,TRBV2,TRBJ1-2,NA,TGTGCCAGCAGTCGCTGGACAGATGGCTACACCTTC,CASSRWTDGYTF
once,TRBV5-1,TRBJ1-1,NA,TGCGCCAGCAGCTTGCAGGGGAACACTGAAGCTTTCTTT,CASSLQGNTEAFF
NA,TRBV6-5,TRBJ1-2,NA,TGTGCCAGCAGTTACTCGTATTTCTATGGCTACACCTTC,CASSYSYFYGYTF
NA,TRBV3-1/TRBV3-2,TRBJ1-2,TRBD1,TGTGCCAGCAGCCAACCAGGACAGGACTATGGCTACACCTTC,CASSQPGQDYGYTF
NA,TRBV7-2,TRBJ2-7,NA,TGTGCCAGCAGCTTAGGGCAACCCTACGAGCAGTACTTC,CASSLGQPYEQYF
NA,TRBV10-3,TRBJ2-5,TRBD1,TGTGCCATCAAAGGGCAGGGGGACGGAGAGACCCAGTACTTC,CAIKGQGDGETQYF
NA,TRBV6-5,TRBJ1-3,TRBD1,TGTGCCAGCAGGCGCGAAAAGGACAGGGGGTACACCATATATTTT,CASRREKDRGYTIYF
NA,TRBV28,TRBJ2-1,TRBD1,TGTGCCAGCAGCGGGACAGGATCCTACAATGAGCAGTTCTTC,CASSGTGSYNEQFF
NA,TRBV24-1,TRBJ1-3,TRBD1,TGTGCCACCAGTGAGCTACCGGGACAGAGAAACTTT,CATSELPGQRNF
NA,TRBV27,TRBJ1-1,NA,TGTGCCAGCAGTTTAGGGGCAGGCCTGAACACTGAAGCTTTCTTT,CASSLGAGLNTEAFF
NA,TRBV3-1/TRBV3-2,TRBJ2-7,TRBD2,TGTGCCAGCAGCCAAGGGGGGGGGTCAACCTACGAGCAGTACTTC,CASSQGGGSTYEQYF
few,TRBV7-9,TRBJ2-1,TRBD2,TGTGCCAGCAGCTTTCGCGGGAGGAAAAGGGATGAGCAGTTCTTC,CASSFRGRKRDEQFF
NA,TRBV2,TRBJ2-5,TRBD2,TGTGCCAGCAGTGAAGCCTTCGGACTAGCGGGGGAAGAGACCCAGTACTTC,CASSEAFGLAGEETQYF
NA,TRBV27,TRBJ2-7,NA,TGTGCCAGCAGTTCTGGGAGCTCCTACGAGCAGTACTTC,CASSSGSSYEQYF
NA,TRBV30,TRBJ1-5,TRBD1,TGTGCCTGGAGGGGGGACAGAAATCAGCCCCAGCATTTT,CAWRGDRNQPQHF
NA,TRBV7-9,TRBJ1-4,NA,TGTGCCAGCAGCTTAGCGACCCGTCCGGGAGAAAAACTGTTTTTT,CASSLATRPGEKLFF
NA,TRBV30,TRBJ2-2,NA,TGTGCCTGGAGGGCGGGGCAGATAACCGGGGAGCTGTTTTTT,CAWRAGQITGELFF
NA,TRBV4-3,TRBJ2-3,TRBD1,TGCGCCAGCAGCCAAGGCTGGACAGGGTTTTCAGATACGCAGTATTTT,CASSQGWTGFSDTQYF
few,TRBV9,TRBJ1-1,NA,TGTGCCAGCAGCGTAGAGTCGAGGGTCACTGAAGCTTTCTTT,CASSVESRVTEAFF
NA,TRBV5-4,TRBJ2-1,TRBD2,TGTGCCAGCAGCTATCAGACTAGCGGGACAAATGAGCAGTTCTTC,CASSYQTSGTNEQFF
NA,TRBV6-5,TRBJ2-1,TRBD2,TGTGCCAGCAGTTACCCCGGGACTAGCGGGTACAATGAGCAGTTCTTC,CASSYPGTSGYNEQFF
NA,TRBV7-2,TRBJ2-3,NA,TGTGCCAGCAGCTTTCTCCCGACTTTTGCAGATACGCAGTATTTT,CASSFLPTFADTQYF
NA,TRBV7-2,TRBJ2-1,TRBD2,TGTGCCAGCAGCTTACTAGCGGGTGGGTCCTACAATGAGCAGTTCTTC,CASSLLAGGSYNEQFF
NA,TRBV7-6,TRBJ2-1,TRBD1,TGTGCCAGCAGCGCATCGGGACAGGGGATCTACAATGAGCAGTTCTTC,CASSASGQGIYNEQFF
NA,TRBV7-8,TRBJ1-1,NA,TGTGCCAGCAGCTTACAGGTCGGAAGTACTGAAGCTTTCTTT,CASSLQVGSTEAFF
once,TRBV18,TRBJ1-4,TRBD1,TGTGCCAGCTCACCGGGACAGGCCTATGAAAGTGAAAAACTGTTTTTT,CASSPGQAYESEKLFF
NA,TRBV5-1,TRBJ1-2,TRBD1,TGCGCCAGCAGTTCCTTTCTGGTGCGACAGGGAGACCATGGCTACACCTTC,CASSSFLVRQGDHGYTF
NA,TRBV6-5,TRBJ1-1,TRBD1,TGTGCCAGCAGAACCCTAACCGGGACAGGCTCTTCGGCTTTCTTT,CASRTLTGTGSSAFF
once,TRBV19,TRBJ1-1,TRBD1,TGTGCCAGTAGTACAATATACAGGGGCACTGAAGCTTTCTTT,CASSTIYRGTEAFF
NA,TRBV5-5,TRBJ1-5,NA,TGTGCCAGCAGCTTGGGGGTCAGGGGACCCAATCAGCCCCAGCATTTT,CASSLGVRGPNQPQHF
NA,TRBV14,TRBJ1-2,NA,TGTGCCAGCAGCCAAGCGAATCGGGGCTACACCTTC,CASSQANRGYTF
few,TRBV4-3,TRBJ1-2,NA,TGCGCCAGCAGCCAAGTTAACGGCTATGGCTACACCTTC,CASSQVNGYGYTF
NA,TRBV2,TRBJ1-4,NA,TGTGCCAGCCAGGCCAACGGAGAAAAACTGTTTTTT,CASQANGEKLFF
few,TRBV28,TRBJ1-2,TRBD1,TGTGCCAGCAGTTTAGTAGGGACAGGGACTCTGGGGTATGGCTACACCTTC,CASSLVGTGTLGYGYTF